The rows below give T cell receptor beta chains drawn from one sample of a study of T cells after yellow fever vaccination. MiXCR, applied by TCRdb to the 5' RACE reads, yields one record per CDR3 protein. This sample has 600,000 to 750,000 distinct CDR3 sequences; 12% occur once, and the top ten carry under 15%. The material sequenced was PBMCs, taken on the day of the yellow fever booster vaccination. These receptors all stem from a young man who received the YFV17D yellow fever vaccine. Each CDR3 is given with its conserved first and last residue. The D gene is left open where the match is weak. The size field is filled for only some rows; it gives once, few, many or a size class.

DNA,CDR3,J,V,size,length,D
TGCAGTGCTGTCCCGGGACTAGCGGCAGGCGAGCAGTACTTC,CSAVPGLAAGEQYF,TRBJ2-7,TRBV20-1,.,14,TRBD2
TGTGCCAGCAGCTTACTACTAGTAGATACGCAGTATTTT,CASSLLLVDTQYF,TRBJ2-3,TRBV7-2,few,13,.
TGTGCCAGCAGCGTATCCGCTGTAGGGGGCACCGGGGAGCTGTTTTTT,CASSVSAVGGTGELFF,TRBJ2-2,TRBV9,.,16,.
TGTGCCAGCAGTAGCGGGAGCAGTGGGATCCGGTATTTT,CASSSGSSGIRYF,TRBJ2-3,TRBV6-1,few,13,TRBD2
TGTGCCAGGGGGTATGAGCAGTTCTTC,CARGYEQFF,TRBJ2-1,TRBV19,few,9,.
TGTGCCACCAGTGAGGACAGGGTCGGTGAGCAGTTCTTC,CATSEDRVGEQFF,TRBJ2-1,TRBV24-1,few,13,TRBD1
TGTGCCAGCAGCTTGGTAGGGACCGGTCAAGAGACCCAGTACTTC,CASSLVGTGQETQYF,TRBJ2-5,TRBV5-6,few,15,.
TGTGCCAGCAGCTCCATGCCTAGCGGGAGGTTCGCCGGGGAGCTGTTTTTT,CASSSMPSGRFAGELFF,TRBJ2-2,TRBV7-2,.,17,TRBD2
TGTGCCAGTAGCAGGGGACCAGACAACGAGCAGTACTTC,CASSRGPDNEQYF,TRBJ2-7,TRBV19,.,13,.
TGTGCCAGCAGTTTCAGCGGACCGCGCTACGAGCAGTACTTC,CASSFSGPRYEQYF,TRBJ2-7,TRBV12-3/TRBV12-4,.,14,.
TGCGCCAGCAGCTTTGATTACCAGCGTGAGCAGTACTTC,CASSFDYQREQYF,TRBJ2-7,TRBV5-1,once,13,.
TGTGCCAGCAGCTTAGTTGGCGGCGAGACAGGTGAGCAGTTCTTC,CASSLVGGETGEQFF,TRBJ2-1,TRBV7-2,many,15,.
TGTGCCAGTAGTCCCCGGAGGGGGAACACTGAAGCTTTCTTT,CASSPRRGNTEAFF,TRBJ1-1,TRBV19,few,14,.
TGCGCCAGCAGCCCAGTAGCGGGAGAAGAGACCCAGTACTTC,CASSPVAGEETQYF,TRBJ2-5,TRBV5-1,many,14,TRBD2
TGCGCCAGCAGACAAGGACTAGCCAACACCGGGGAGCTGTTTTTT,CASRQGLANTGELFF,TRBJ2-2,TRBV5-1,many,15,TRBD2
TGCGCCAGCAGCCATCAGGTGAACACCGGGGAGCTGTTTTTT,CASSHQVNTGELFF,TRBJ2-2,TRBV4-3,few,14,.
TGTGCCAGCAGCTGGGGGGGGACAGGGACCTACGAGCAGTACTTC,CASSWGGTGTYEQYF,TRBJ2-7,TRBV5-5,.,15,TRBD1
TGTGCCAGCAGCTTAAATACAGCTGAAGCTTTCTTT,CASSLNTAEAFF,TRBJ1-1,TRBV7-9,few,12,.
TGTGCCAGCAGTTACAGGGTTAACTATGGCTACACCTTC,CASSYRVNYGYTF,TRBJ1-2,TRBV6-5,.,13,.
TGCGCCAGCAGCCAAGACAGGTTAAATCTCTACGAGCAGTACTTC,CASSQDRLNLYEQYF,TRBJ2-7,TRBV5-1,.,15,.
TGCAGTGCTAGGTCACTAGCGGGAGCCTACGAGCAGTACTTC,CSARSLAGAYEQYF,TRBJ2-7,TRBV20-1,few,14,TRBD2
TGTGCCAGCAGCCAAGCGGGAGGGTGGGACAATGAGCAGTTCTTC,CASSQAGGWDNEQFF,TRBJ2-1,TRBV4-2,few,15,TRBD2
TGTGCCAGCAGCTCCTTAGCGGCGCGCACAGATACGCAGTATTTT,CASSSLAARTDTQYF,TRBJ2-3,TRBV7-2,.,15,.
TGTGCCAGCAGCCAAGCCGGGCCTGCGGGCTATGGCTACACCTTC,CASSQAGPAGYGYTF,TRBJ1-2,TRBV3-1,few,15,.
TGTGCCTGGAGGCACGTAGCGGGAGGTCACGAGCAGTACTTC,CAWRHVAGGHEQYF,TRBJ2-7,TRBV30,many,14,TRBD2
TGCAGTGCTAGGGGCCCCCCCGACAGGGGGCGCGGAGATACGCAGTATTTT,CSARGPPDRGRGDTQYF,TRBJ2-3,TRBV20-1,few,17,TRBD1
TGTGCCTGGACGGCGTCCGGGGAGCTGTTTTTT,CAWTASGELFF,TRBJ2-2,TRBV30,.,11,.
TGTGCCAGCAGCCCCCTCCTCAGCGGTCAGGCCGAGCAGTACTTC,CASSPLLSGQAEQYF,TRBJ2-7,TRBV12-3/TRBV12-4,.,15,.
TGTGCCAGCAGTTACCCTAATAGTTACAATGAGCAGTTCTTC,CASSYPNSYNEQFF,TRBJ2-1,TRBV28,few,14,.
TGTGCCAGCAGCTTAGACAGGGGGCTCGTCAATGAGCAGTTCTTC,CASSLDRGLVNEQFF,TRBJ2-1,TRBV7-2,few,15,TRBD1
TGCAGCGTTGAAAGCGGGAGATCCCCCTACGAGCAGTACTTC,CSVESGRSPYEQYF,TRBJ2-7,TRBV29-1,.,14,TRBD2
TGTGCCAGCACCTTGTCCGAACCCAATCAGCCCCAGCATTTT,CASTLSEPNQPQHF,TRBJ1-5,TRBV6-1,few,14,.
TGTGCCAGCTCACCAGGTTCGACAGCGAACACCGGGGAGCTGTTTTTT,CASSPGSTANTGELFF,TRBJ2-2,TRBV18,.,16,.
TGTGCCAGCAGCCCAGCTAGGGGTCCTGGCTCTGGGGCCAACGTCCTGACTTTC,CASSPARGPGSGANVLTF,TRBJ2-6,TRBV6-1,.,18,.
TGTGCCAGCAGTCCCATTTTTCCAGCGGGAGGCACAGATACGCAGTATTTT,CASSPIFPAGGTDTQYF,TRBJ2-3,TRBV12-3/TRBV12-4,.,17,TRBD2
TGCAGCGTCAAATCGACAGGGAGATCCTACGAGCAGTACTTC,CSVKSTGRSYEQYF,TRBJ2-7,TRBV29-1,.,14,TRBD1
TGTGCCAGCAGCCTGACTCTAAAGTGGCAGGGGGCCTACGAGCAGTACTTC,CASSLTLKWQGAYEQYF,TRBJ2-7,TRBV14,few,17,TRBD1
TGTGCCAGCAGCCCTATTAGACAGGGTCCCTATGGCTACACCTTC,CASSPIRQGPYGYTF,TRBJ1-2,TRBV7-8,.,15,TRBD1
TGCAGTGCATCCCAAGGGACCGCGAACACCGGGGAGCTGTTTTTT,CSASQGTANTGELFF,TRBJ2-2,TRBV20-1,.,15,.
TGTGCCTGGAGTGGCCATGGTTCCGGGGCCATTACCGGGGAGCTGTTTTTT,CAWSGHGSGAITGELFF,TRBJ2-2,TRBV30,few,17,.
TGCGCCAGCAGCCAGGGTGGAGGGGACGCCGGGAGCGGGGCAGATACGCAGTATTTT,CASSQGGGDAGSGADTQYF,TRBJ2-3,TRBV4-1,few,19,TRBD2
TGCAGTGCTAGAGAGGGTAGCGGGGCCTACGAGCAGTACTTC,CSAREGSGAYEQYF,TRBJ2-7,TRBV20-1,.,14,TRBD2
TGTGCCAGCAGACCAACAGGGCCCAATCAGCCCCAGCATTTT,CASRPTGPNQPQHF,TRBJ1-5,TRBV12-3/TRBV12-4,.,14,.
TGTGCCAGCAGCTTAGCTTGGTCTAGCGGGTCCACCGGGGAGCTGTTTTTT,CASSLAWSSGSTGELFF,TRBJ2-2,TRBV7-9,few,17,TRBD2
TGTGCCAGCCAAGACAGGGATAATAGCAATCAGCCCCAGCATTTT,CASQDRDNSNQPQHF,TRBJ1-5,TRBV10-3,.,15,TRBD1
TGTGCCAGCAGCTTCCTGGGACCGAACACTGAAGCTTTCTTT,CASSFLGPNTEAFF,TRBJ1-1,TRBV11-2,.,14,.
TGCGCCAGCAGCCAAGATTTTGGTTCCACCTACGAGCAGTACTTC,CASSQDFGSTYEQYF,TRBJ2-7,TRBV4-3,few,15,.
TGTGCCAGCAGTGAGGACAGGGTAAGCGAGCAGTACTTC,CASSEDRVSEQYF,TRBJ2-7,TRBV2,.,13,TRBD1
TGTGCCAGCGGGTGTGGGGTTCAAGCGGGAGTTCGCACAGATACGCAGTATTTT,CASGCGVQAGVRTDTQYF,TRBJ2-3,TRBV6-1,few,18,TRBD2
TGTGCCAGCAGCTTAGTTATTGGCGGGATAGCCAAAAACATTCAGTACTTC,CASSLVIGGIAKNIQYF,TRBJ2-4,TRBV7-2,few,17,.
TGCGCCAGCAGACGACTAGCGGCGAACACCGGGGAGCTGTTTTTT,CASRRLAANTGELFF,TRBJ2-2,TRBV5-1,few,15,TRBD2
TGTGCCAGCAGTTTCACAAACTCCTACAATGAGCAGTTCTTC,CASSFTNSYNEQFF,TRBJ2-1,TRBV28,.,14,.
TGTGCCAGCAGTCCCTCCCCGCAGGACGCTGGAAACACCATATATTTT,CASSPSPQDAGNTIYF,TRBJ1-3,TRBV27,few,16,.